The next 20 T cell receptor beta chains were all read from a single sample in a study of patients and donors after allogeneic stem cell transplantation. TCRdb passed the RT-PCR reads through MiXCR, listing each CDR3 protein once. The table lists 24,000 or so distinct CDR3 sequences, 25% to 35% of them singletons. Material for sequencing was blood, either unsorted or a sorted T cell fraction (not recorded which). Every receptor here comes from a human donor who was either an allogeneic HSCT recipient or a stem cell or donor lymphocyte infusion donor (not recorded which). It is not recorded whose cells these are; they may come from a transplant donor.

This clonotype was recorded a few times. The chain recombines TRBV20-1 with TRBJ1-1, with D perhaps matching TRBD1 (6 bases). The CDR3 is made up of 12 amino acids. The germline CDR1 and CDR2 sequences are DFQATT and SNEGSKA (reference sequence). With 1 base removed from V and 6 bases from J, the gap between germline ends came to 9 bases. CDR3 in amino acids: CSARVPGAEAFF. The CDR3 region has the DNA TGCAGTGCTAGAGTTCCAGGGGCTGAAGCTTTCTTT.

This chain links TRBV18 with TRBJ2-1, with 13 bases lining up with TRBD2. This CDR3 region has 15 residues. V lost 3 bases to trimming and J lost 6 bases; unmatched junction nucleotides: 2. Germline CDR1 KGHSH, CDR2 LQKENI. CDR3: CASSPRTSGGNEQFF. CDR3 bases: TGTGCCAGCTCACCCAGGACTAGCGGGGGCAATGAGCAGTTCTTC.

Only a few counts were recorded for this clonotype. The chain recombines TRBV12-3 or TRBV12-4 with TRBJ2-1, with a weak D call TRBD1 (6 bases). The CDR3 is 17 residues long. Deletions cut 5 bases from V and 5 bases from J, with 22 bases between. The chain's CDR3 is CASSRGQLFLMHNEQFF. The CDR3 bases are TGTGCCAGCAGTCGAGGACAGCTGTTCCTCATGCACAATGAGCAGTTCTTC.

V is TRBV5-1 and J is TRBJ2-1, with a weak D call TRBD1 (5 bases). Germline lookup yields CDR1 SGHRS and CDR2 YFSETQ. The CDR3 sequence is 15 residues long. V was pared by 4 bases and J by 2 bases, with 13 bases between. The CDR3 region is CASSPNSGPYNEQFF. In nucleotides, the CDR3 is TGCGCCAGCAGCCCCAACTCAGGGCCCTACAATGAGCAGTTCTTC.

This clonotype appeared a few times. V usage is TRBV28 and J usage is TRBJ1-4; 9 positions agree with TRBD1. J lost 5 bases, V lost 4 bases, and 2 bases had no gene match. Germline CDR1 reads MDHEN; CDR2 reads SYDVKM. CDR3 length: 14 amino acids. CDR3 protein: CASSSGTGNEKLFF. The DNA of the CDR3 is TGTGCCAGCAGTTCTGGGACAGGGAATGAAAAACTGTTTTTT. Full variable domain (missing parts from reference TRBV28 and TRBJ1-4): DVKVTQSSRYLVKRTGEKVFLECVQDMDHENMFWYRQDPGLGLRLIYFSYDVKMKEKGDIPEGYSVSREKKERFSLILESASTNQTSMYLCASSSGTGNEKLFFGSGTQLSVL.

This clonotype was detected only a few times. The CDR3 region is CASSLKGSMNTEAFF. The CDR3 region has the DNA TGTGCCAGCAGTCTTAAGGGATCCATGAACACTGAAGCTTTCTTT. The chain employs TRBV5-8 and TRBJ1-1; D remains unclear. Germline V CDR1 and CDR2: SGHTS, YDEGEE. The CDR3 consists of 15 residues. The ends were cut back, 5 bases at V and 0 bases at J, with 14 bases in the middle.

The table lists this clonotype with a few counts. The V call is TRBV28, the J call TRBJ1-1; perhaps TRBD1 as D (6 bases). The CDR3 consists of 14 residues. V was clipped by 3 bases and J by 1 base, with 9 bases between them. CDR1 and CDR2 from the germline V gene are MDHEN and SYDVKM. The CDR3 region is CASSFPDRNTEAFF. The CDR3 DNA follows: TGTGCCAGCAGTTTTCCGGACAGGAACACTGAAGCTTTCTTT.

A few counts support this clonotype. This chain joins TRBV7-9 and TRBJ1-6; D remains unclear. V was pared by 8 bases and J by 6 bases, with 8 bases between. Germline assignment: CDR1 SEHNR and CDR2 FQNEAQ (reference sequence). This CDR3 spans 12 amino acids. DNA for the CDR3: TGTGCCAGCCGAGGAGCTAATTCACCCCTCCACTTT. Translated: CASRGANSPLHF.

There are a few counts of this clonotype. The chain is built from TRBV20-1 and TRBJ2-3, with D possibly being TRBD1 or TRBD2 (5 bases each). This CDR3 comprises 13 residues. Trimming left V 3 bases short and J 0 bases short, with 7 bases between. Germline V gives CDR1 DFQATT, CDR2 SNEGSKA (reference sequence). CDR3 loop: CSARWDSTDTQYF. The CDR3 DNA reads TGCAGTGCTAGGTGGGACAGCACAGATACGCAGTATTTT.

This chain connects TRBV7-2 to TRBJ1-1, with D perhaps matching TRBD1 (6 bases). CDR1 SGHTA and CDR2 FQGNSA come from the germline V gene. The V gene lost 2 bases and the J gene lost 1 base, with 14 bases spanning the gap. This CDR3 has 16 residues. The chain's CDR3 is CASSLNVDRRNTEAFF. The CDR3, as DNA: TGTGCCAGCAGCTTAAATGTCGACAGGAGGAACACTGAAGCTTTCTTT. Complete variable domain (other parts from reference TRBV7-2 and TRBJ1-1): GAGVSQSPSNKVTEKGKDVELRCDPISGHTALYWYRQSLGQGLEFLIYFQGNSAPDKSGLPSDRFSAERTGGSVSTLTIQRTQQEDSAVYLCASSLNVDRRNTEAFFGQGTRLTVV.

In its sample, this clonotype was seen many times. V and J are TRBV5-6 and TRBJ1-5, with D unclear. The CDR3 extends over 13 amino acids. CDR1 is SGHDT and CDR2 is YYEEEE in the germline V gene. V was clipped by 2 bases and J by 4 bases, with 7 bases between them. The CDR3 loop reads CASSLSGNQPQHF. The CDR3 DNA sequence: TGTGCCAGCAGCTTAAGCGGAAATCAGCCCCAGCATTTT. The variable domain in full, with the rest retrieved from reference TRBV5-6 and TRBJ1-5, is DAGVTQSPTHLIKTRGQQVTLRCSPKSGHDTVSWYQQALGQGPQFIFQYYEEEERQRGNFPDRFSGHQFPNYSSELNVNALLLGDSALYLCASSLSGNQPQHFGDGTRLSIL.

This sequence joins TRBV28 and TRBJ1-2, with TRBD1 as a possible D gene (6 bases). The V end lost 7 bases, the J end lost 7 bases, and 16 bases lay between the germline ends. The length of the CDR3 is 13 residues. Germline lookup yields CDR1 MDHEN and CDR2 SYDVKM. CDR3 nucleotide sequence: TGTGCCAGCATCAAAGCAGGGGCGGGTGGCTACACCTTC. Translating it yields CASIKAGAGGYTF.

V usage is TRBV6-6 and J usage is TRBJ1-1, with 9 nucleotides matching TRBD1. The length of the CDR3 is 14 residues. The junction had 6 bases not matched to a gene; V was cut back by 5 bases and J by 5 bases. In germline, CDR1 is MNHNY, CDR2 SVGAGI (reference sequence). The CDR3 region is CASSPAGQGTEAFF. For the CDR3, the DNA is TGTGCCAGCAGTCCGGCGGGACAGGGAACTGAAGCTTTCTTT.

The J gene is TRBJ1-6, the V gene TRBV6-5; D gene unclear. Germline V CDR1 and CDR2: MNHEY, SVGAGI. The CDR3 length is 15 residues. Trimming shortened V by 1 base and J by 5 bases, and 9 bases separated the two germline ends. The CDR3 spells CASSYWTADNSPLHF. The DNA for the CDR3 is TGTGCCAGCAGTTACTGGACGGCCGATAATTCACCCCTCCACTTT.

This clonotype was seen a handful of times. The rearrangement links TRBV7-6 to TRBJ1-6; D remains ambiguous. The germline gives CDR1 SGHVS, CDR2 FNYEAQ. This CDR3 is built from 13 residues. The V and J ends lost 3 bases and 9 bases respectively, with 9 bases between them. The CDR3 reads CASSLGEISPLHF. CDR3 DNA sequence: TGTGCCAGCAGCTTGGGAGAGATTTCACCCCTCCACTTT.

This clonotype has only a few counts. The chain couples TRBV7-2 to TRBJ2-3; TRBD1 aligns across 9 bases. Germline assignment: CDR1 SGHTA and CDR2 FQGNSA. V lost 5 bases and J lost 4; bases outside the gene matches: 10. The CDR3 runs 16 residues. In nucleotides, the CDR3 is TGTGCCAGCAGCCTCCGGTGGGGACAGGGCTCAGATACGCAGTATTTT. It specifies CASSLRWGQGSDTQYF.

This clonotype has a handful of counts. V is TRBV20-1 and J is TRBJ1-2; D is uncertain. Germline V lookup: CDR1 DFQATT, CDR2 SNEGSKA (reference sequence). The length of the CDR3 is 14 residues. Trimming removed 3 bases at V and 5 bases at J, with 16 bases between. This CDR3 is CSARDGPGSYGYTF. As DNA, the CDR3 is TGCAGTGCTAGGGACGGTCCGGGGTCGTATGGCTACACCTTC.

This clonotype was recorded many times. The chain carries TRBV28 and TRBJ2-6, with TRBD1 identical over 7 bases. Losses at the gene ends were 4 bases for V and 2 bases for J; bases not matched to a gene: 5. This CDR3 contains 16 residues. Germline V gene data show CDR1 as MDHEN and CDR2 as SYDVKM. The CDR3 loop reads CASSSPGQTGANVLTF. The CDR3 bases are TGTGCCAGCAGTTCTCCGGGACAGACTGGGGCCAACGTCCTGACTTTC. Full variable domain (outside the CDR3, taken from reference TRBV28 and TRBJ2-6): DVKVTQSSRYLVKRTGEKVFLECVQDMDHENMFWYRQDPGLGLRLIYFSYDVKMKEKGDIPEGYSVSREKKERFSLILESASTNQTSMYLCASSSPGQTGANVLTFGAGSRLTVL.

The chain links TRBV6-2 or TRBV6-3 to TRBJ1-5, with a possible D match to TRBD1 (5 bases). Germline V gene sequence: CDR1 MNHEY, CDR2 SVGEGT. The V end was cut by 5 bases, the J end by 7 bases, with 15 bases between. This CDR3 is built from 14 residues. The CDR3 reads CASSRLGAGQPQHF. As DNA, the CDR3 is TGTGCCAGCAGTCGCCTCGGGGCAGGGCAGCCCCAGCATTTT.

The rearrangement links TRBV7-3 to TRBJ1-6; D gene uncertain. With 1 base removed from V and 6 bases from J, the gap between germline ends came to 4 bases. The length of the CDR3 is 13 residues. From germline, CDR1 is SGHTA and CDR2 FQGTGA. CDR3 protein: CASSLKANSPLHF. Here the CDR3 DNA reads TGTGCCAGCAGCTTAAAGGCTAATTCACCCCTCCACTTT.